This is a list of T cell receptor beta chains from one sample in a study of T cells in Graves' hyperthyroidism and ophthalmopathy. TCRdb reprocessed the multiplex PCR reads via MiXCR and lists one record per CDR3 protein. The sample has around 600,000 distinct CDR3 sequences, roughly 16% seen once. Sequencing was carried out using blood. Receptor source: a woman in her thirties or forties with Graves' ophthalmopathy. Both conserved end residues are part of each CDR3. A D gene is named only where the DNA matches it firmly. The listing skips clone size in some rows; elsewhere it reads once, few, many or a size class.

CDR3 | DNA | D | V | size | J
CASSSDGSPLHF | TGCGCCAGCAGTTCCGACGGCTCACCCCTCCACTTT | . | TRBV5-1 | few | TRBJ1-6
CASKGGQASLYEQYF | TGTGCCAGCAAGGGTGGACAGGCTTCTTTGTACGAGCAGTACTTC | TRBD1 | TRBV6-1 | . | TRBJ2-7
CASSEWGNGYTF | TGTGCCAGCAGTGAATGGGGTAATGGCTACACCTTC | . | TRBV2 | many | TRBJ1-2
CASSPVPGGVIGEQYF | TGTGCCAGCAGCCCCGTCCCGGGGGGCGTCATCGGCGAGCAGTACTTC | . | TRBV5-6 | many | TRBJ2-7
CASTLQGGLDMNTEAFF | TGCGCCAGTACCCTACAGGGGGGGCTTGACATGAACACTGAAGCTTTCTTT | TRBD1 | TRBV5-1 | . | TRBJ1-1
CASSETGEIPEAFF | TGTGCCAGCTCAGAAACAGGGGAAATTCCTGAAGCTTTCTTT | TRBD1 | TRBV18 | many | TRBJ1-1
CASSPQRGGDYGYTF | TGTGCCAGCAGCCCCCAGCGGGGGGGTGACTATGGCTACACCTTC | . | TRBV3-1 | . | TRBJ1-2
CASRGNPGLAGHNEQFF | TGTGCCAGCAGAGGCAACCCGGGACTAGCGGGCCACAATGAGCAGTTCTTC | TRBD2 | TRBV6-1 | many | TRBJ2-1
CAITGTGNEQYF | TGTGCCATCACCGGGACAGGGAACGAGCAGTACTTC | TRBD1 | TRBV10-3 | many | TRBJ2-7
CASSVQGLDTEAFF | TGTGCCAGCAGCGTACAGGGGTTGGACACTGAAGCTTTCTTT | TRBD1 | TRBV2 | many | TRBJ1-1
CSARVAYDREQYF | TGCAGTGCTAGAGTGGCGTATGATAGGGAGCAGTACTTC | . | TRBV20-1 | many | TRBJ2-7
CASSPTPDSPLHF | TGTGCCAGCTCACCCACACCGGATTCACCCCTCCACTTT | . | TRBV18 | few | TRBJ1-6
CASSLVPGQGALDTQYF | TGTGCCAGCAGCTTAGTACCGGGACAGGGGGCCTTGGATACGCAGTATTTT | TRBD1 | TRBV7-8 | . | TRBJ2-3
CASGGSVSSYNEQFF | TGTGCCAGCGGTGGTTCGGTCAGCTCCTACAATGAGCAGTTCTTC | . | TRBV2 | many | TRBJ2-1
CASSSGGINGYTF | TGTGCCAGTAGTTCAGGGGGCATCAATGGCTACACCTTC | TRBD1 | TRBV19 | . | TRBJ1-2
CASSFGGPRDTEAFF | TGTGCCAGCAGTTTCGGGGGTCCCCGGGACACTGAAGCTTTCTTT | . | TRBV12-3/TRBV12-4 | many | TRBJ1-1
CASSQGQIMNTEAFF | TGTGCCAGCAGTCAGGGACAGATCATGAACACTGAAGCTTTCTTT | TRBD1 | TRBV12-3/TRBV12-4 | many | TRBJ1-1
CASSLAAGGHTDTQYF | TGTGCCAGCAGTTTAGCGGCCGGGGGCCACACAGATACGCAGTATTTT | . | TRBV12-3/TRBV12-4 | few | TRBJ2-3
CASSPPTYSPLHF | TGTGCCAGCAGTCCTCCGACCTATTCACCCCTCCACTTT | . | TRBV28 | few | TRBJ1-6
CASTSGTGVREQYF | TGTGCCAGCACTTCAGGGACAGGGGTGCGCGAGCAGTACTTC | TRBD1 | TRBV28 | many | TRBJ2-7
CASGSLAGERPEQYF | TGTGCCAGCGGCTCACTAGCGGGAGAACGCCCCGAGCAGTACTTC | TRBD2 | TRBV2 | . | TRBJ2-7
CSARDYYGGFTEAFF | TGCAGTGCTAGAGATTATTATGGGGGTTTCACTGAAGCTTTCTTT | . | TRBV20-1 | . | TRBJ1-1
CASRSLRAGPETQYF | TGTGCCAGCAGATCACTTCGGGCGGGCCCAGAGACCCAGTACTTC | . | TRBV5-6 | few | TRBJ2-5
CASSQAGGGADTQYF | TGCGCCAGCAGCCAAGCGGGGGGAGGTGCAGATACGCAGTATTTT | TRBD2 | TRBV4-1 | . | TRBJ2-3
CASSSIPPGLAGSYNEQFF | TGTGCCAGCAGTTCGATCCCCCCGGGACTAGCGGGGAGTTACAATGAGCAGTTCTTC | TRBD2 | TRBV28 | . | TRBJ2-1
CASSSMLAGLSYNEQFF | TGTGCCAGCAGTTCCATGCTGGCGGGCCTCTCCTACAATGAGCAGTTCTTC | . | TRBV28 | many | TRBJ2-1
CATSAGPAVRETQYF | TGTGCCACCAGTGCAGGCCCTGCCGTTCGGGAGACCCAGTACTTC | . | TRBV24-1 | many | TRBJ2-5
CASSQAYGVMNTEAFF | TGTGCCAGCAGCCAAGCATACGGGGTCATGAACACTGAAGCTTTCTTT | . | TRBV14 | . | TRBJ1-1
CASSVQGLLDTGELFF | TGTGCCAGCAGCGTCCAGGGATTGCTGGACACCGGGGAGCTGTTTTTT | . | TRBV7-8 | many | TRBJ2-2
CATASTPNTEAFF | TGTGCCACCGCTTCGACCCCGAACACTGAAGCTTTCTTT | . | TRBV19 | few | TRBJ1-1
CASSLWTGSQPQHF | TGTGCCAGCAGCCTATGGACAGGGAGTCAGCCCCAGCATTTT | TRBD1 | TRBV5-6 | . | TRBJ1-5
CASQQGPGMAKNIQYF | TGTGCCAGCCAACAGGGGCCGGGGATGGCCAAAAACATTCAGTACTTC | TRBD1 | TRBV28 | few | TRBJ2-4
CASKASGGTDTQYF | TGTGCCAGCAAGGCTAGCGGGGGGACAGATACGCAGTATTTT | TRBD2 | TRBV6-1 | few | TRBJ2-3
CASSVGGLAYEQYF | TGTGCCAGCAGTGTAGGCGGACTAGCCTACGAGCAGTACTTC | TRBD2 | TRBV2 | few | TRBJ2-7
CASRPQRSGGATDTQYF | TGTGCCAGCAGACCCCAACGGAGCGGGGGGGCCACAGATACGCAGTATTTT | TRBD2 | TRBV6-1 | few | TRBJ2-3
CSAGESNQPQHF | TGCAGTGCGGGGGAAAGCAATCAGCCCCAGCATTTT | . | TRBV20-1 | . | TRBJ1-5
CASSPPGTVLSTDTQYF | TGTGCCAGCTCACCCCCAGGGACAGTCCTAAGCACAGATACGCAGTATTTT | TRBD1 | TRBV18 | once | TRBJ2-3
CASSLEGGTNEKLFF | TGTGCCAGCAGCTTGGAAGGGGGGACTAATGAAAAACTGTTTTTT | . | TRBV5-1 | . | TRBJ1-4
CASSLAGTGFEYGYTF | TGTGCCAGCAGCTTAGCCGGGACAGGGTTTGAGTATGGCTACACCTTC | TRBD1 | TRBV7-2 | . | TRBJ1-2
CASSKGHRTYEQYF | TGTGCCAGCAGCAAGGGACACCGAACCTACGAGCAGTACTTC | . | TRBV7-9 | . | TRBJ2-7
CASSHGQISNYGYTF | TGTGCCAGCAGCCACGGACAAATATCAAACTATGGCTACACCTTC | . | TRBV3-1 | . | TRBJ1-2
CASSLQVDTEAFF | TGTGCCAGCAGTTTGCAGGTAGACACTGAAGCTTTCTTT | . | TRBV12-3/TRBV12-4 | . | TRBJ1-1
CASSSPQGRAGGTHGYTF | TGTGCCAGCAGCTCCCCTCAAGGGAGAGCCGGGGGGACGCATGGCTACACCTTC | . | TRBV11-2 | few | TRBJ1-2
CASSLTSPSTDTQYF | TGTGCCAGCAGTCTGACTAGCCCATCCACAGATACGCAGTATTTT | TRBD2 | TRBV6-1 | once | TRBJ2-3
CASRSRLAGQETRYF | TGTGCCAGCAGGAGCAGACTAGCGGGCCAAGAGACCCGGTACTTC | TRBD2 | TRBV2 | . | TRBJ2-5
CASKAGQFGKETQYF | TGTGCCAGCAAGGCCGGACAGTTCGGCAAAGAGACCCAGTACTTC | . | TRBV2 | many | TRBJ2-5
CATSADRTSGNTIYF | TGTGCCACCAGCGCGGACAGAACGAGTGGAAACACCATATATTTT | . | TRBV15 | few | TRBJ1-3
CASSRPTDGQGYEQYF | TGTGCCAGCAGCCGCCCTACCGATGGACAGGGCTACGAGCAGTACTTC | TRBD1 | TRBV4-2 | many | TRBJ2-7
CASSPVYRGSGYTF | TGTGCCAGCAGTCCGGTGTACAGGGGGTCTGGCTACACCTTC | TRBD1 | TRBV28 | many | TRBJ1-2
CASSLGPKSSGNTIYF | TGTGCCAGCAGCTTGGGACCCAAGAGCTCTGGAAACACCATATATTTT | . | TRBV7-6 | . | TRBJ1-3
CASASLNEQFF | TGTGCCAGCGCCTCATTGAATGAGCAGTTCTTC | . | TRBV7-9 | few | TRBJ2-1
CASSPEGILAGGPEETQYF | TGTGCCAGCAGCCCAGAGGGTATTCTAGCGGGAGGGCCGGAGGAGACCCAGTACTTC | TRBD2 | TRBV7-9 | few | TRBJ2-5
CAISENRDNEQFF | TGTGCCATCAGCGAAAACAGGGACAATGAGCAGTTCTTC | . | TRBV6-2/TRBV6-3 | . | TRBJ2-1
CASSTQGPFNSPLHF | TGTGCCAGCAGTACACAGGGGCCGTTTAATTCACCCCTCCACTTT | TRBD1 | TRBV2 | many | TRBJ1-6
CASSPGGVGGVNEQFF | TGTGCCAGCAGTCCCGGGGGCGTGGGGGGTGTCAATGAGCAGTTCTTC | . | TRBV28 | many | TRBJ2-1
CASRTGTLMNTEAFF | TGTGCCAGCAGAACCGGGACCTTAATGAACACTGAAGCTTTCTTT | . | TRBV6-1 | many | TRBJ1-1